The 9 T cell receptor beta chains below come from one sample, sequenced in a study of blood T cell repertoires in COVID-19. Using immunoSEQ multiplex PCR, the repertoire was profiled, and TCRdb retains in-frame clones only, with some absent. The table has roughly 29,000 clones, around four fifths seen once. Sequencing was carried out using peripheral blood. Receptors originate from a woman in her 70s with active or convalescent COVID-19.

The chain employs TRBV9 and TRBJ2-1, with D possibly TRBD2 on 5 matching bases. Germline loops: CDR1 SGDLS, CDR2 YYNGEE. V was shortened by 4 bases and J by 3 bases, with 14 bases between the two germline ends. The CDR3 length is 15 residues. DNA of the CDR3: TGTGCCAGCAGCTCGGAGGAAGGCGACTACAATGAGCAGTTCTTC. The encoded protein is CASSSEEGDYNEQFF.

The CDR3 DNA is TGTGCCAGCAGCCTACAGGGGGCATTGGATACGCAGTATTTT. This translates into CASSLQGALDTQYF. The rearrangement links TRBV5-8 to TRBJ2-3; 9 positions agree with TRBD1. The V and J ends lost 4 bases and 6 bases, in that order; junction bases with no gene match: 6. This CDR3 comprises 14 residues. Germline CDR1 reads SGHTS; CDR2 reads YDEGEE.

CDR3 amino acids: CAISASSVTPNTEAFF. DNA for the CDR3: TGTGCCATCAGTGCCTCTTCGGTTACGCCGAACACTGAAGCTTTCTTT. The chain couples TRBV10-3 to TRBJ1-1, with D unresolved. V lost 4 bases and J 1 base, leaving 16 bases between the germline ends. The CDR3 sequence is 16 residues long. CDR1 ENHRY and CDR2 SYGVKD come from the germline V gene.

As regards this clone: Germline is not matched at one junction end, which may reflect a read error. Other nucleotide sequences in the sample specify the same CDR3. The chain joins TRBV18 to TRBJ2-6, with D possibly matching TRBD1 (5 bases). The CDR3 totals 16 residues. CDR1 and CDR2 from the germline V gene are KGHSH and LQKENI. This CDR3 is CASSPLDSSGANVLTF. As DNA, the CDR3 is TGTGCCAGCTCACCCCTAGACAGCTCTGGGGCCAACGTTCTGACTTTC. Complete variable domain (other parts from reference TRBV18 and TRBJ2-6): NAGVMQNPRHLVRRRGQEARLRCSPMKGHSHVYWYRQLPEEGLKFMVYLQKENIIDESGMPKERFSAEFPKEGPSILRIQQVVRGDSAAYFCASSPLDSSGANVLTFGAGSRLTVL.

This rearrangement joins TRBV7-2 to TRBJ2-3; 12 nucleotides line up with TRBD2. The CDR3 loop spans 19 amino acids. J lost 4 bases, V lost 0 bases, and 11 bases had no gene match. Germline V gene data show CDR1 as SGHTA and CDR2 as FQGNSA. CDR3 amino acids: CASSLASPSGRAVADTQYF. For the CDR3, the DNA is TGTGCCAGCAGCTTAGCCTCCCCTAGCGGGAGGGCCGTCGCAGATACGCAGTATTTT.

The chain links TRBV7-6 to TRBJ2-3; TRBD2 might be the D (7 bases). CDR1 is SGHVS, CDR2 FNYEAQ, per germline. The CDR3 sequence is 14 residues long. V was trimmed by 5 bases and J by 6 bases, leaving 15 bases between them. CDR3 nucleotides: TGTGCCAGCAGCAGATGGGCGGGGGCGGATACGCAGTATTTT. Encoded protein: CASSRWAGADTQYF.

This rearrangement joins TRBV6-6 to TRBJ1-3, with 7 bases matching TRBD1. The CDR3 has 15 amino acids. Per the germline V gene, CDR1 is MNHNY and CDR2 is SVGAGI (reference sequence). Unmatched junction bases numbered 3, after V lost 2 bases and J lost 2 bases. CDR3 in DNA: TGTGCCAGCAGTTACCCGACAGGGACTGGAAACACCATATATTTT. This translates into CASSYPTGTGNTIYF.

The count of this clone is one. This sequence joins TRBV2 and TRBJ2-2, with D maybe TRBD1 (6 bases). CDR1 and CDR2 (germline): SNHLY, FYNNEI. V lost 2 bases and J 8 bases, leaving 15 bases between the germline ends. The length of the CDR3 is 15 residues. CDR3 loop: CASSESVRGRGELFF. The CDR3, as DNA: TGTGCCAGCAGTGAATCGGTCAGGGGTCGTGGGGAGCTGTTTTTT.

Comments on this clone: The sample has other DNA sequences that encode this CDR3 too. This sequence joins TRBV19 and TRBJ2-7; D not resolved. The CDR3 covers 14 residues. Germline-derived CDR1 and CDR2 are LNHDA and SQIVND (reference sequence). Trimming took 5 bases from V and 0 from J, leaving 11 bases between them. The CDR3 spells CASSPTALSYEQYF. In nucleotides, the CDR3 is TGTGCCAGTAGTCCCACAGCCCTCTCCTACGAGCAGTACTTC.